These 19 T cell receptor beta chains were sequenced from one sample in a study of blood T cell repertoires in COVID-19. TCRdb keeps only in-frame clones here, not all; method: immunoSEQ multiplex PCR. The sample has 150,000 to 200,000 clones; roughly nine tenths are singletons. Sequenced input: peripheral blood. The receptors come from a man in his 70s with active or convalescent COVID-19.

V gene TRBV11-2 combines with J gene TRBJ1-5; 7 bases map to TRBD1. The CDR3 has 13 amino acids. Germline V gene sequence: CDR1 SGHAT, CDR2 FQNNGV. The V gene end was trimmed by 7 bases and the J gene end by 4 bases; junction bases not matched to a gene: 4. The CDR3 protein is CASTSGGNQPQHF. CDR3 bases: TGTGCCAGCACCTCAGGGGGAAATCAGCCCCAGCATTTT. Supplemented by reference TRBV11-2 and TRBJ1-5, the full variable domain reads EAGVAQSPRYKIIEKRQSVAFWCNPISGHATLYWYQQILGQGPKLLIQFQNNGVVDDSQLPKDRFSAERLKGVDSTLKIQPAKLEDSAVYLCASTSGGNQPQHFGDGTRLSIL.

A word on this clone: The sample holds other DNA sequences that translate to the same CDR3. The J gene is TRBJ2-7, the V gene TRBV7-2; possible D gene TRBD1, 8 bases. V was shortened by 2 bases and J by 3 bases, with 11 bases between the two germline ends. This CDR3 spans 14 amino acids. Germline V CDR1 and CDR2: SGHTA, FQGNSA. The CDR3, as DNA: TGTGCCAGCAGCTTAACAGGGGGGGGCTACGAGCAGTACTTC. Its protein is CASSLTGGGYEQYF. Using reference TRBV7-2 and TRBJ2-7 for the parts outside the CDR3, the full variable domain is GAGVSQSPSNKVTEKGKDVELRCDPISGHTALYWYRQSLGQGLEFLIYFQGNSAPDKSGLPSDRFSAERTGGSVSTLTIQRTQQEDSAVYLCASSLTGGGYEQYFGPGTRLTVT.

V and J are TRBV15 and TRBJ1-3; D is ambiguous. Germline V gives CDR1 LNHNV, CDR2 YYDKDF (reference sequence). This CDR3 has 15 amino acids. Trimming pared 3 bases from V and 0 bases from J, leaving 9 bases between. The CDR3 coding sequence is TGTGCCACCAGCAGTAATTATTTCTCTGGAAACACCATATATTTT. It translates to CATSSNYFSGNTIYF.

The chain is built from TRBV5-6 and TRBJ2-1; 15 bases are shared with TRBD2. Germline loops: CDR1 SGHDT, CDR2 YYEEEE. With V trimmed by 3 bases and J by 8 bases, 6 bases remained unmatched. This CDR3 has 16 residues. DNA of the CDR3: TGTGCCAGCAGCTGGGGACTAGCGGGAGGAGTGGATGAGCAGTTCTTC. It specifies CASSWGLAGGVDEQFF.

This chain joins TRBV6-5 and TRBJ1-1; 11 nucleotides agree with TRBD1. V shed 4 bases, J shed 4 bases, and the junction held 5 bases outside the gene matches. CDR1 MNHEY and CDR2 SVGAGI come from the germline V gene. This CDR3 region has 15 residues. The CDR3: CASSWTGGLGTEAFF. The CDR3 DNA follows: TGTGCCAGCAGTTGGACAGGGGGCTTGGGCACTGAAGCTTTCTTT.

The rearrangement joins TRBV7-8 to TRBJ1-2; D unclear. V was pared by 0 bases and J by 4 bases, with 9 bases between. This CDR3 has 14 residues. Looked up from germline, CDR1 is SGHVS and CDR2 is FQNEAQ. CDR3: CASSLALEVYGYTF. The CDR3 nucleotides are TGTGCCAGCAGCTTAGCACTGGAGGTCTATGGCTACACCTTC. Supplemented by reference TRBV7-8 and TRBJ1-2, the full variable domain reads GAGVSQSPRYKVAKRGQDVALRCDPISGHVSLFWYQQALGQGPEFLTYFQNEAQLDKSGLPSDRFFAERPEGSVSTLKIQRTQQEDSAVYLCASSLALEVYGYTFGSGTRLTVV.

This chain connects TRBV2 to TRBJ1-2; TRBD1 matches at 9 bases. Unmatched junction bases numbered 16, after V lost 6 bases and J lost 5 bases. The CDR3 runs 17 residues. Germline values: CDR1 SNHLY, CDR2 FYNNEI. The CDR3 nucleotides read TGTGCCAGCAGCCGGGACAGGGATCTGGCCGTTGAGTATGGCTACACCTTC. As protein: CASSRDRDLAVEYGYTF.

The chain has TRBV19 and TRBJ2-7; tentatively, D is TRBD1 (6 bases). CDR1 is LNHDA and CDR2 is SQIVND in the germline V gene (reference sequence). The CDR3 has 15 amino acids. V lost 3 bases and J 4 bases, leaving 16 bases between the germline ends. CDR3 nucleotide sequence: TGTGCCAGTAGTATTTGGGGGCCGTCGGATTACGAGCAGTACTTC. It is translated as CASSIWGPSDYEQYF.

This rearrangement joins TRBV6-1 to TRBJ1-1, with no clear D. This CDR3 is 14 amino acids long. From germline, CDR1 is MNHNS and CDR2 SASEGT. The V end was cut by 5 bases, the J end by 0 bases, with 10 bases between. The CDR3 loop is CASSYVRLNTEAFF. The CDR3 DNA follows: TGTGCCAGCAGTTATGTCAGATTGAACACTGAAGCTTTCTTT.

This clone was seen once. J is TRBJ2-7 and V is TRBV21-1; TRBD2, the D gene given by the table, was not confirmed from the DNA. TRBV21-1 has pseudogene status. CDR3 size: 14 residues. The CDR3 reads CASSKPSGLSEQYF. CDR3 bases: TGTGCCAGCAGCAAGCCCAGCGGGCTGAGCGAGCAGTACTTC.

V usage is TRBV4-3 and J usage is TRBJ2-7, with 7 bases aligning to TRBD1. This CDR3 contains 14 residues. The ends lost 0 bases at V and 4 bases at J; junction bases unmatched: 3. The V gene's germline CDR1 is LGHNA and CDR2 YSLEER. CDR3 loop: CASSQERGPYEQYF. The CDR3 nucleotides read TGCGCCAGCAGCCAAGAAAGGGGGCCTTACGAGCAGTACTTC.

The V and J genes are TRBV7-9 and TRBJ2-3; 7 bases are shared with TRBD2. The CDR3 length is 15 residues. Per germline, CDR1 SEHNR and CDR2 FQNEAQ (reference sequence). The J segment lost 2 bases and the V segment lost 5 bases, leaving 7 bases of the junction unmatched. CDR3 bases: TGTGCCAGCAGCCCAGGGACTACGATCACAGATACGCAGTATTTT. Encoded protein: CASSPGTTITDTQYF.

V is TRBV20-1 and J is TRBJ2-7; the D is unclear. The CDR3 extends over 11 amino acids. The germline V gene encodes CDR1 DFQATT and CDR2 SNEGSKA (reference sequence). With 3 bases removed from V and 3 bases from J, the gap between germline ends came to 6 bases. The CDR3 DNA reads as TGCAGTGCTAGTGATATCTACGAGCAGTACTTC. Amino acid sequence: CSASDIYEQYF.

The V call is TRBV7-6, the J call TRBJ2-1; 7 bases are a match to TRBD2. The ends lost 0 bases at V and 4 bases at J; junction bases unmatched: 6. The CDR3 loop spans 16 amino acids. In germline, CDR1 is SGHVS, CDR2 FNYEAQ. The CDR3 nucleotides read TGTGCCAGCAGCTTAGCGGGGACTACACCGTACAATGAGCAGTTCTTC. Its protein product is CASSLAGTTPYNEQFF.

The chain couples TRBV30 to TRBJ2-7; 7 bases are a match to TRBD1. CDR3 length equals 14 residues. In germline, CDR1 is GTSNPN, CDR2 SVGIG (reference sequence). V shed 3 bases and J 2 bases; nucleotides not matched to a gene: 7. The CDR3 here is CAWSDTGVAYEQYF. The CDR3 DNA reads as TGTGCCTGGAGCGACACAGGGGTGGCCTACGAGCAGTACTTC.

The genes are TRBV7-9 and TRBJ1-2, with D uncertain. The CDR3 is 13 residues long. The ends were cut back, 6 bases at V and 8 bases at J, with 16 bases in the middle. Germline-derived CDR1 and CDR2 are SEHNR and FQNEAQ (reference sequence). CDR3 loop: CASSRSGSSGYTF. The CDR3, as DNA: TGTGCCAGCAGTCGGTCAGGCTCCTCGGGCTACACCTTC.

This clone was detected only a few times. V and J are TRBV27 and TRBJ1-5; tentative D call: TRBD1 (6 bases). CDR3 size: 15 residues. Between the trimmed V and J ends, which lost 1 base and 4 bases, there was a span of 11 bases. Germline V CDR1 and CDR2: MNHEY, SMNVEV (reference sequence). For the CDR3, the DNA is TGTGCCAGCAGTTTATTAGGGGGTGGGAATCAGCCCCAGCATTTT. Translating it yields CASSLLGGGNQPQHF.

The rearrangement links TRBV27 to TRBJ2-7, with D possibly being TRBD2 (8 bases). The CDR3 is 19 amino acids. Germline CDR1 reads MNHEY; CDR2 reads SMNVEV (reference sequence). With 6 bases removed from V and 2 bases from J, the gap between germline ends came to 29 bases. DNA of the CDR3: TGTGCCAGCAGCCTCCGCGAGGGGGCAGGAAGCGGGAGACCCTACGAGCAGTACTTC. Protein: CASSLREGAGSGRPYEQYF.

The V and J genes are TRBV28 and TRBJ1-5, with D tentatively TRBD1 (5 bases). Trimming took off 8 bases at V and 1 base at J, with 15 bases between the two ends. This CDR3 is 15 amino acids long. The germline CDR1 and CDR2 sequences are MDHEN and SYDVKM. The chain's CDR3 is CASQPGGWSNQPQHF. DNA for the CDR3: TGTGCCAGCCAGCCCGGGGGTTGGAGCAATCAGCCCCAGCATTTT.